This TCR beta chain was captured by sequencing in a study of T cells in Graves' hyperthyroidism and ophthalmopathy. There were TCR beta CDR3 regions amplified from RNA transcripts. HTBI primers were the set used in a first-round RT-PCR of the TCR CDR3. TCRdb re-analysed the multiplex PCR reads in MiXCR, keeping a single row per CDR3 protein. In the table there are approximately 700,000 distinct CDR3 sequences, nearly 45% of which are singletons. Study findings and constraints: In simple terms, a model built on 13 V-J features told ophthalmopathy apart from stable hyperthyroidism. Among clonotypes expanded in thyroid above 0.001, most were also found in blood.

After removal of 5 bases from V and 5 bases from J, the junction contained 18 bases not matched to a gene. The CDR3 covers 19 residues. Germline CDR1 reads SGHAT; CDR2 reads FQDESV (reference sequence). For this clonotype: The antigen is unknown.

For the diagnoses, clinical symptoms, serum thyroxine and TRAb, thyroid ultrasound and orbital computed tomography were used. The receptor was derived from an adult man with Graves' disease, either hyperthyroidism or ophthalmopathy (not recorded which). The genes are TRBV11-1 and TRBJ1-5; 10 bases agree with TRBD1. The material sequenced was peripheral blood or thyroid tissue (not recorded which). This chain's CDR3 is CASSSSTGGRGEEDQPQHF. Here the CDR3 DNA reads TGTGCCAGCAGCAGCTCGACAGGGGGCAGGGGCGAGGAGGATCAGCCCCAGCATTTT.